This TCR beta chain stems from a study of blood T cell repertoires in COVID-19. Clones were read by immunoSEQ multiplex PCR, and TCRdb kept only the in-frame ones, dropping some. The table records 200,000 to 250,000 clones, 80% to 90% of them present only once. J lost 3 bases, V lost 4 bases, and 6 bases had no gene match. CDR3 length: 15 residues. The germline V gene encodes CDR1 SGHRS and CDR2 YFSETQ. This receptor was identified in a woman aged 18-30 years in a cohort exposed to, infected with or recovered from COVID-19 (not recorded which). The chain joins TRBV5-1 to TRBJ2-2; 7 nucleotides agree with TRBD1. Sequencing was performed on PBMCs or T cells enriched from blood (not recorded which). The CDR3 region is CASSMGDRDTGELFF. The CDR3 nucleotides read TGCGCCAGCAGCATGGGAGACAGGGACACCGGGGAGCTGTTTTTT.